One sample yielded the 14 T cell receptor beta chains listed below, sequenced in a study of beta chain features in type 1 diabetes. What was sequenced were expressed TCRB transcripts, since all of the isolated RNA had been reverse transcribed. TCRdb's table, derived via immunoSEQ multiplex PCR, lists solely in-frame clones and lacks some. The table lists 150,000 to 200,000 clones, about 9.8% of them singletons. Sequenced material: central memory CD4+ T cells from blood. The receptors were gathered from a woman in her late teens or twenties in good health.

This clone was recorded a few times. This chain connects TRBV7-3 to TRBJ2-5, with TRBD2 matching 8 bases. This CDR3 region has 15 residues. From germline, CDR1 is SGHTA and CDR2 FQGTGA. V dropped 3 bases and J dropped 4; count of bases not matched to a gene: 7. For the CDR3, the DNA is TGTGCCAGCAGCTTCCAAGCGGGGGAGGGAGAGACCCAGTACTTC. Its translation is CASSFQAGEGETQYF.

Only a few counts were recorded for this clone. The chain joins TRBV30 to TRBJ2-5, with TRBD2 as a possible D gene (7 bases). Trimming shortened V by 0 bases and J by 4 bases, and 12 bases separated the two germline ends. There are 14 residues in the CDR3. The germline CDR1 and CDR2 sequences are GTSNPN and SVGIG (reference sequence). The CDR3 DNA follows: TGTGCCTGGAGTGTGGGGGGGGCCGGAGAGACCCAGTACTTC. Translation gives CAWSVGGAGETQYF.

The chain employs TRBV5-4 and TRBJ2-7, with a possible D match to TRBD1 (7 bases). The V and J ends lost 4 bases and 6 bases respectively, with 11 bases between them. The germline CDR1 and CDR2 sequences are SGHNT and YYREEE (reference sequence). The CDR3 is made up of 12 amino acids. CDR3 DNA sequence: TGTGCCAGCAGCCAGCAGGGGGGCGAGCAGTACTTC. Its translation is CASSQQGGEQYF.

The rearrangement uses TRBV4-3 and TRBJ2-3, with 8 nucleotides matching TRBD2. J lost 0 bases, V lost 4 bases, and 3 bases had no gene match. This CDR3 has 15 residues. Germline CDR1 and CDR2: LGHNA and YSLEER. The CDR3 DNA is TGCGCCAGCAGCCTCGGGGGGGGAAGCACAGATACGCAGTATTTT. Its translation: CASSLGGGSTDTQYF.

This clone was seen only a few times. The CDR3 coding sequence is TGCGCCAGCAGCCGGGGGAGGGGGGGGCTGACTGAAGCTTTCTTT. It specifies CASSRGRGGLTEAFF. This sequence joins TRBV4-1 and TRBJ1-1; D perhaps matches TRBD1 (6 bases). Germline loops: CDR1 MGHRA, CDR2 YSYEKL. This CDR3 comprises 15 residues. The V and J ends lost 4 bases and 5 bases respectively, with 17 bases between them.

This clone turned up a few times. The J gene is TRBJ2-7, the V gene TRBV5-6, with a tentative D call TRBD1 (6 bases). CDR1 and CDR2 (germline): SGHDT, YYEEEE. The CDR3 contains 15 residues. V lost 2 bases to trimming and J lost 2 bases, with 14 bases between them. The CDR3 here is CASSLFGGLAYEQYF. The CDR3 DNA is TGTGCCAGCAGCTTATTTGGGGGCTTAGCCTACGAGCAGTACTTC.

This clone was counted a few times. The chain uses TRBV6-1 and TRBJ1-2; TRBD1 is a possible D gene (5 bases). The CDR3 contains 13 residues. Germline V gene data show CDR1 as MNHNS and CDR2 as SASEGT. V shed 6 bases and J shed 3 bases, with 11 bases lying between them. CDR3 bases: TGTGCCAGCAGGGTCACAGGAGACTATGGCTACACCTTC. Its translation: CASRVTGDYGYTF.

The V call is TRBV5-1, the J call TRBJ2-1, with D perhaps TRBD2 (6 bases). CDR1 and CDR2 (germline): SGHRS, YFSETQ. The CDR3 runs to 15 residues. Trimming cost V 4 bases and J 4 bases, with 15 bases left between them. CDR3 region: CASSPRGTGYNEQFF. Written as DNA, the CDR3 is TGCGCCAGCAGCCCGCGGGGAACGGGGTACAATGAGCAGTTCTTC.

The CDR3 spells CASSRLERSYEQYF. The CDR3 DNA follows: TGCGCCAGCAGCAGATTGGAGAGGTCCTACGAGCAGTACTTC. V is TRBV5-1 and J is TRBJ2-7; D is uncertain. CDR1 and CDR2 from the germline V gene are SGHRS and YFSETQ. The CDR3 is 14 residues long. Trimming took off 4 bases at V and 1 base at J, with 12 bases between the two ends.

The rearrangement joins TRBV11-3 to TRBJ2-6, with 8 nucleotides matching TRBD1. The V segment lost 2 bases and the J segment 1 base; nucleotides outside the gene matches: 7. This CDR3 spans 18 amino acids. The germline V gene encodes CDR1 SGHNT and CDR2 YENEEA. Written as DNA, the CDR3 is TGTGCCAGCAGCTTATTAGGACAGGGAGTTTCTGGGGCCAACGTCCTGACTTTC. Protein product: CASSLLGQGVSGANVLTF.

This clone came up a few times. This sequence joins TRBV14 and TRBJ1-4; the D gene is possibly TRBD1 (5 bases). Per the germline V gene, CDR1 is SGHDN and CDR2 is FVKESK. This CDR3 has 14 residues. V was shortened by 3 bases and J by 6 bases, with 11 bases between the two germline ends. The CDR3 DNA reads as TGTGCCAGCAGCCATCAGGGCTGGGATGAAAAACTGTTTTTT. Residues: CASSHQGWDEKLFF.

This clone was counted a few times. The rearrangement uses TRBV27 and TRBJ1-5, with 7 bases aligning to TRBD1. Trimming removed 5 bases from V and 3 bases from J; junction bases left unmatched: 10. The CDR3 sequence is 16 residues long. Germline CDR1 MNHEY, CDR2 SMNVEV (reference sequence). This chain's CDR3 is CASSPPGGYVNQPQHF. DNA for the CDR3: TGTGCCAGCAGTCCCCCAGGGGGATATGTCAATCAGCCCCAGCATTTT.

A word on this clone: Other DNA sequences in this specimen translate into the identical CDR3. The chain links TRBV6-5 to TRBJ2-2; 10 bases match TRBD1. The CDR3 is 16 residues long. Unmatched junction bases numbered 4, after V lost 3 bases and J lost 3 bases. In germline, CDR1 is MNHEY, CDR2 SVGAGI. The CDR3 reads CASSYSGTGDTGELFF. The CDR3 nucleotides read TGTGCCAGCAGTTATTCCGGGACAGGGGACACCGGGGAGCTGTTTTTT.

In DNA, the CDR3 is TGTGCCAGCAGCTTCCAGGGGGCGGCCTACGAGCAGTACTTC. It yields the protein CASSFQGAAYEQYF. The chain uses TRBV7-2 and TRBJ2-7; 8 bases align to TRBD1. This CDR3 is 14 amino acids long. V gave up 3 bases and J gave up 2 bases; unmatched junction bases: 3. Looked up from germline, CDR1 is SGHTA and CDR2 is FQGNSA. The full variable domain, with the rest looked up from reference TRBV7-2 and TRBJ2-7, is GAGVSQSPSNKVTEKGKDVELRCDPISGHTALYWYRQSLGQGLEFLIYFQGNSAPDKSGLPSDRFSAERTGGSVSTLTIQRTQQEDSAVYLCASSFQGAAYEQYFGPGTRLTVT.